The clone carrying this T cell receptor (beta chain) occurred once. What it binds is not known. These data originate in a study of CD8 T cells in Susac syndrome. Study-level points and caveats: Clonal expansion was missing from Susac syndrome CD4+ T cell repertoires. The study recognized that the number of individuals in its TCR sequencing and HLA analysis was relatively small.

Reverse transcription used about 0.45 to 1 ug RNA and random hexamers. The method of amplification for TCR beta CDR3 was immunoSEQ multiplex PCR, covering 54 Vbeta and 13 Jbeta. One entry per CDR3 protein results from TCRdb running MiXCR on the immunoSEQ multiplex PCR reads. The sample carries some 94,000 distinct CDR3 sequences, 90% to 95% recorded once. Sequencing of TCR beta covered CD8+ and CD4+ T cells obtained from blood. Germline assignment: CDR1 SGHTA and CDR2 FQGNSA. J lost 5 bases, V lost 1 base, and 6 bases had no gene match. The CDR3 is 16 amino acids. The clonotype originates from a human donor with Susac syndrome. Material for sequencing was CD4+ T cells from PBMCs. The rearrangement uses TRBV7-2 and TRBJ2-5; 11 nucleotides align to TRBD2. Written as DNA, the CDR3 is TGTGCCAGCAGCTTAGGAGTAGCGGGGGGGCCTGAGACCCAGTACTTC. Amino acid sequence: CASSLGVAGGPETQYF.